A single T cell receptor beta chain is shown here with its context. What it binds is unknown. This specimen belongs to a study of cytomegalovirus exposure and HLA in healthy donors. About the research overall: Prior work identified 95 million to 120 million unique TCR beta sequences in approximately 200 million T cells.

60 Vbeta and 13 Jbeta primers were used in PCR. Some clones are missing from TCRdb's copy, which holds only in-frame ones; the method was immunoSEQ multiplex PCR. Of about 160,000 clones listed, roughly 80% are singletons. Study-level results: Later, an analysis found that common viral pathogens appeared to be linked with several of the most significant clusters. TRBV6-2, TRBV6-3 and other indistinguishable V segments were excluded.

With 5 bases removed from V and 7 bases from J, the gap between germline ends came to 11 bases. The germline V gene encodes CDR1 SGHVS and CDR2 FQNEAQ. The CDR3 extends over 12 amino acids. Sequences were obtained from PBMCs. The chain combines TRBV7-8 with TRBJ1-2; a possible D gene is TRBD1 (6 bases). This sequence originates from a man between 50 and 59 years old in good health and CMV-seropositive. Here the CDR3 reads CASSPRQVGYTF. The CDR3 nucleotides are TGTGCCAGCAGCCCGAGACAGGTTGGCTACACCTTC.